A single sample gave rise to the 30 T cell receptor beta chains below, sequenced in a study of OX40 agonist ivuxolimab in advanced cancers. TCRdb keeps only in-frame clones here, not all; method: immunoSEQ multiplex PCR. Altogether 70,000 to 85,000 clones are present, 94% being singletons, with the ten largest covering 9.5% to 11%. Sequencing was performed on CD4+ or CD8+ T cells sorted from blood, taken in a trial of the OX40 agonist ivuxolimab. The receptor source for this set is an adult with an advanced solid tumor such as melanoma, head and neck, liver or kidney cancer.

The chain employs TRBV5-5 and TRBJ1-1; tentatively, D is TRBD1 (5 bases). Per the germline V gene, CDR1 is SGHKS and CDR2 is YYEKEE (reference sequence). The CDR3 loop spans 15 amino acids. V lost 0 bases to trimming and J lost 0 bases, with 9 bases between them. The CDR3 coding sequence is TGTGCCAGCAGCTTGGTTGAGGGGATGAACACTGAAGCTTTCTTT. As protein: CASSLVEGMNTEAFF.

The genes are TRBV9 and TRBJ2-2, with D uncertain. Germline assignment: CDR1 SGDLS and CDR2 YYNGEE. The CDR3 length is 13 residues. V lost 6 bases to trimming and J lost 1 base, with 7 bases between them. CDR3 residues: CASKRLNTGELFF. The CDR3, as DNA: TGTGCCAGCAAGCGTTTGAACACCGGGGAGCTGTTTTTT.

V gene TRBV11-2 combines with J gene TRBJ2-5; unclear D gene. The V gene's germline CDR1 is SGHAT and CDR2 FQNNGV. V dropped 6 bases and J dropped 2 bases, with 19 bases sitting between them. The CDR3 is 16 amino acids. Written as DNA, the CDR3 is TGTGCCAGCAGTTCGACTGAATCCCCGCCTCAAGAGACCCAGTACTTC. Its translation is CASSSTESPPQETQYF.

The genes are TRBV6-6 and TRBJ1-2, with a possible D match to TRBD1 (5 bases). The CDR3 runs 14 residues. Trimming pared 6 bases from V and 4 bases from J, leaving 15 bases between. Germline loops: CDR1 MNHNY, CDR2 SVGAGI (reference sequence). The CDR3 coding sequence is TGTGCCAGCAGCAAACCGGACACATCCTATGGCTACACCTTC. Its protein is CASSKPDTSYGYTF.

The table lists this clone with a count of one. The chain recombines TRBV2 with TRBJ1-4; 7 nucleotides align to TRBD1. This CDR3 is built from 16 residues. The ends lost 6 bases at V and 4 bases at J; junction bases unmatched: 11. The germline V gene has CDR1 SNHLY and CDR2 FYNNEI. The CDR3 protein is CASRRKDRDSNEKLFF. CDR3 DNA: TGTGCCAGCAGGAGGAAGGATAGGGACAGTAATGAAAAACTGTTTTTT. Based on the CDR3 plus reference TRBV2 and TRBJ1-4, the full variable domain is EPEVTQTPSHQVTQMGQEVILRCVPISNHLYFYWYRQILGQKVEFLVSFYNNEISEKSEIFDDQFSVERPDGSNFTLKIRSTKLEDSAMYFCASRRKDRDSNEKLFFGSGTQLSVL.

DNA of the CDR3: TGTGCCAGCAGCTCGGCTAGCGGGCCTGGTCATGAGCAGTTCTTC. As protein: CASSSASGPGHEQFF. The rearrangement links TRBV7-3 to TRBJ2-1; 8 bases are a match to TRBD2. This CDR3 is built from 15 residues. Germline values: CDR1 SGHTA, CDR2 FQGTGA. After removal of 4 bases from V and 8 bases from J, the junction contained 10 bases not matched to a gene.

This clone was seen only once. J is TRBJ2-5 and V is TRBV7-8; tentative D call: TRBD2 (5 bases). The V and J ends lost 5 bases and 5 bases respectively, with 12 bases between them. The CDR3 is 13 residues long. Germline V gene sequence: CDR1 SGHVS, CDR2 FQNEAQ. CDR3 sequence reads: CASSPRGQETQYF. The CDR3 DNA is TGTGCCAGCAGCCCCCGGGGTCAGGAGACCCAGTACTTC.

V gene TRBV5-6 combines with J gene TRBJ1-6; 12 bases agree with TRBD1. J was trimmed by 10 bases and V by 4 bases; bases with no gene match: 3. CDR3 size: 14 residues. The germline gives CDR1 SGHDT, CDR2 YYEEEE. CDR3 residues: CASSGTGGLSPLHF. The CDR3 bases are TGTGCCAGCAGCGGGACAGGGGGCTTATCACCCCTCCACTTT.

This chain joins TRBV9 and TRBJ1-2; 9 nucleotides line up with TRBD1. The trim removed 3 bases at V and 6 bases at J, leaving 6 bases unmatched. Germline V lookup: CDR1 SGDLS, CDR2 YYNGEE. The CDR3 loop spans 14 amino acids. The CDR3 DNA is TGTGCCAGCAGCGCGGTAAACAGGGGGCATGGCTACACCTTC. Amino acids: CASSAVNRGHGYTF.

V usage is TRBV4-2 and J usage is TRBJ2-2; D possibly uses TRBD1 or TRBD2 (5 bases each). Germline CDR1 LGHNA, CDR2 YNFKEQ. V was trimmed by 5 bases and J by 4 bases, leaving 11 bases between them. This CDR3 comprises 14 residues. The CDR3, as DNA: TGTGCCAGCAGCAGCCGGGACGGCACCGGGGAGCTGTTTTTT. Amino acid sequence: CASSSRDGTGELFF.

This clone occurred once. This rearrangement joins TRBV13 to TRBJ2-7; 9 bases fit TRBD2. After removal of 0 bases from V and 0 bases from J, the junction contained 3 bases not matched to a gene. Looked up from germline, CDR1 is PRHDT and CDR2 is FYEKMQ (reference sequence). The CDR3 has 16 residues. The DNA of the CDR3 is TGTGCCAGCAGCTTAGGACTAGCGGGCCTCTCCTACGAGCAGTACTTC. This encodes CASSLGLAGLSYEQYF.

This chain joins TRBV9 and TRBJ2-2; 9 bases map to TRBD1. The CDR3 has 16 residues. The germline gives CDR1 SGDLS, CDR2 YYNGEE. The trim removed 0 bases at V and 8 bases at J, leaving 8 bases unmatched. This CDR3 is CASSVARTGEMGELFF. CDR3 bases: TGTGCCAGCAGCGTAGCGAGGACAGGGGAAATGGGGGAGCTGTTTTTT.

The chain combines TRBV4-3 with TRBJ2-7; 8 positions match TRBD2. V shed 1 base, J shed 2 bases, and the junction held 7 bases outside the gene matches. Germline-derived CDR1 and CDR2 are LGHNA and YSLEER. The CDR3 contains 16 residues. The CDR3 DNA follows: TGCGCCAGCAGCCAAGGGGTCGGGAGGGCCCCCTACGAGCAGTACTTC. Amino acids: CASSQGVGRAPYEQYF.

The chain recombines TRBV7-8 with TRBJ2-3; D may be TRBD2 (6 bases). The CDR3 contains 17 residues. The ends were cut back, 5 bases at V and 0 bases at J, with 18 bases in the middle. Germline V CDR1 and CDR2: SGHVS, FQNEAQ. The CDR3 DNA reads as TGTGCCAGCAGCCAACCCCGCGGGCTAGCGAGCACAGATACGCAGTATTTT. Amino acids: CASSQPRGLASTDTQYF.

CDR3 residues: CASSDSQGELPFF. In DNA form, the CDR3 reads TGTGCCAGCAGCGACAGCCAGGGGGAGCTTCCGTTCTTC. This chain connects TRBV9 to TRBJ2-1, with TRBD1 matching 7 bases. The junction had 12 bases not matched to a gene; V was cut back by 3 bases and J by 15 bases. The CDR3 runs to 13 residues. CDR1 is SGDLS and CDR2 is YYNGEE in the germline V gene.

This sequence joins TRBV30 and TRBJ2-2, with 8 positions matching TRBD2. Trimming removed 4 bases from V and 4 bases from J; junction bases left unmatched: 11. CDR3 length: 16 amino acids. Looked up from germline, CDR1 is GTSNPN and CDR2 is SVGIG (reference sequence). CDR3: CAWTQTSAAVTGELFF. The CDR3 DNA is TGTGCCTGGACCCAGACTAGCGCCGCGGTCACCGGGGAGCTGTTTTTT.

The chain links TRBV9 to TRBJ2-5; 8 nucleotides agree with TRBD1. The length of the CDR3 is 15 residues. V shed 2 bases, J shed 7 bases, and the junction held 10 bases outside the gene matches. CDR1 and CDR2 from the germline V gene are SGDLS and YYNGEE. The CDR3 DNA reads TGTGCCAGCAGCGTCGGGACAGGCCGAACGGGGACCCAGTACTTC. This codes for CASSVGTGRTGTQYF. Combining the CDR3 with reference TRBV9 and TRBJ2-5 gives the whole variable domain DSGVTQTPKHLITATGQRVTLRCSPRSGDLSVYWYQQSLDQGLQFLIQYYNGEERAKGNILERFSAQQFPDLHSELNLSSLELGDSALYFCASSVGTGRTGTQYFGPGTRLLVL.

This sequence joins TRBV5-4 and TRBJ2-1; 14 bases align to TRBD2. V gave up 3 bases and J gave up 3 bases; unmatched junction bases: 2. Germline V lookup: CDR1 SGHNT, CDR2 YYREEE (reference sequence). This CDR3 spans 16 amino acids. The CDR3 protein is CASSWGLAGVYNEQFF. CDR3 nucleotide sequence: TGTGCCAGCAGCTGGGGACTAGCGGGAGTCTACAATGAGCAGTTCTTC.

The chain has TRBV27 and TRBJ2-3; 9 bases fit TRBD1. The V and J ends lost 5 bases and 4 bases, in that order; junction bases with no gene match: 10. From germline, CDR1 is MNHEY and CDR2 SMNVEV (reference sequence). This CDR3 spans 16 amino acids. The CDR3 nucleotides are TGTGCCAGCAGTAGGCCCGGGACAGGGACCGCAGATACGCAGTATTTT. Its translation: CASSRPGTGTADTQYF.

This clone was recorded only once. This rearrangement joins TRBV28 to TRBJ1-2; D not resolved. There are 12 residues in the CDR3. V shed 8 bases and J shed 8 bases, with 15 bases lying between them. The germline V gene has CDR1 MDHEN and CDR2 SYDVKM. CDR3 coding DNA: TGTGCCAGCTCTAGACCCTACATGGGCTACACCTTC. It yields the protein CASSRPYMGYTF.

This chain joins TRBV5-5 and TRBJ2-3, with D possibly matching TRBD1 (6 bases). The V gene's germline CDR1 is SGHKS and CDR2 YYEKEE (reference sequence). Trimming removed 3 bases from V and 0 bases from J, with 17 bases in between. The CDR3 extends over 17 amino acids. The CDR3 bases are TGTGCCAGCAGCTACCACCCCAGGGGACGTAGCACAGATACGCAGTATTTT. Protein: CASSYHPRGRSTDTQYF.

The rearrangement joins TRBV27 to TRBJ2-7; no reliable D call. The germline V and J ends were trimmed by 6 bases and 6 bases, with 12 bases remaining between them. CDR1 is MNHEY and CDR2 is SMNVEV in the germline V gene (reference sequence). The CDR3 totals 12 residues. The CDR3 coding sequence is TGTGCCAGCAGGACTGGGTTGGGCGAGCAGTACTTC. Amino acid sequence: CASRTGLGEQYF.

The chain carries TRBV5-5 and TRBJ2-7, with 8 positions matching TRBD2. Germline CDR1 reads SGHKS; CDR2 reads YYEKEE (reference sequence). The CDR3 has 13 residues. J gave up 4 bases and V 6 bases, and 6 bases lay outside the gene matches. Here the CDR3 DNA reads TGTGCCAGCACCCCCGGGGGGGTTTACGAGCAGTACTTC. Residues: CASTPGGVYEQYF. The whole variable domain, remainder taken from reference TRBV5-5 and TRBJ2-7, is DAGVTQSPTHLIKTRGQQVTLRCSPISGHKSVSWYQQVLGQGPQFIFQYYEKEERGRGNFPDRFSARQFPNYSSELNVNALLLGDSALYLCASTPGGVYEQYFGPGTRLTVT.

The chain has TRBV15 and TRBJ2-7; D uncertain. Germline CDR1 is LNHNV and CDR2 is YYDKDF (reference sequence). The CDR3 spans 13 residues. Trimming cost V 5 bases and J 11 bases, with 19 bases left between them. CDR3 coding DNA: TGTGCCACCAGCGATCGGAGCCTAGAGTATAAGTACTTC. The encoded protein is CATSDRSLEYKYF. The variable domain in full, completed from reference TRBV15 and TRBJ2-7, reads DAMVIQNPRYQVTQFGKPVTLSCSQTLNHNVMYWYQQKSSQAPKLLFHYYDKDFNNEADTPDNFQSRRPNTSFCFLDIRSPGLGDTAMYLCATSDRSLEYKYFGPGTRLTVT.

The chain joins TRBV27 to TRBJ2-7; 11 nucleotides line up with TRBD2. The CDR3 is 15 amino acids. Germline trimming cut 8 bases from V and 4 bases from J; bases unmatched to any gene: 10. CDR1 is MNHEY and CDR2 is SMNVEV in the germline V gene (reference sequence). For the CDR3, the DNA is TGTGCCAGCCGAACCCGGACTAGCGGGTCTTACGAGCAGTACTTC. Translation: CASRTRTSGSYEQYF.

The chain's CDR3 is CASSSVGAFEQYF. DNA of the CDR3: TGTGCCAGCAGTTCAGTGGGAGCGTTCGAGCAGTACTTC. This chain links TRBV27 with TRBJ2-7; maybe TRBD2 (5 bases). Looked up from germline, CDR1 is MNHEY and CDR2 is SMNVEV (reference sequence). The V gene lost 4 bases and the J gene lost 6 bases, with 13 bases spanning the gap. The CDR3 runs to 13 residues.

The chain couples TRBV21-1 to TRBJ1-5; the tabulated D call, TRBD1, remains unverified against the DNA. TRBV21-1 counts as a pseudogene. The CDR3 runs 17 residues. In DNA form, the CDR3 reads TGTGCCAGCAGCAAAGAATACAGGGGGTATAGCAATCAGCCCCAGCATTTT. As protein: CASSKEYRGYSNQPQHF.

CDR3 sequence (DNA): TGTGCCAGCAGTTACGCGGTACACGAGCAGTACTTC. This sequence encodes CASSYAVHEQYF. The rearrangement joins TRBV6-5 to TRBJ2-7; D is unclear. CDR3 length: 12 residues. The V end was cut by 2 bases, the J end by 5 bases, with 7 bases between. CDR1 is MNHEY, CDR2 SVGAGI, per germline.

The chain joins TRBV4-3 to TRBJ2-3; TRBD2 is a possible D gene (6 bases). This CDR3 comprises 14 residues. Trimming cost V 0 bases and J 9 bases, with 13 bases left between them. The V gene's germline CDR1 is LGHNA and CDR2 YSLEER. This CDR3 is CASSQDWGGNTQYF. The CDR3 nucleotides read TGCGCCAGCAGCCAAGATTGGGGCGGGAACACGCAGTATTTT.

The chain has TRBV5-1 and TRBJ2-1; perhaps TRBD1 as D (5 bases). The germline V gene has CDR1 SGHRS and CDR2 YFSETQ. V was clipped by 5 bases and J by 4 bases, with 19 bases between them. The CDR3 consists of 16 residues. CDR3 residues: CASRPTGSLDYNEQFF. The DNA for the CDR3 is TGCGCCAGCAGGCCCACAGGTAGCTTGGATTACAATGAGCAGTTCTTC.